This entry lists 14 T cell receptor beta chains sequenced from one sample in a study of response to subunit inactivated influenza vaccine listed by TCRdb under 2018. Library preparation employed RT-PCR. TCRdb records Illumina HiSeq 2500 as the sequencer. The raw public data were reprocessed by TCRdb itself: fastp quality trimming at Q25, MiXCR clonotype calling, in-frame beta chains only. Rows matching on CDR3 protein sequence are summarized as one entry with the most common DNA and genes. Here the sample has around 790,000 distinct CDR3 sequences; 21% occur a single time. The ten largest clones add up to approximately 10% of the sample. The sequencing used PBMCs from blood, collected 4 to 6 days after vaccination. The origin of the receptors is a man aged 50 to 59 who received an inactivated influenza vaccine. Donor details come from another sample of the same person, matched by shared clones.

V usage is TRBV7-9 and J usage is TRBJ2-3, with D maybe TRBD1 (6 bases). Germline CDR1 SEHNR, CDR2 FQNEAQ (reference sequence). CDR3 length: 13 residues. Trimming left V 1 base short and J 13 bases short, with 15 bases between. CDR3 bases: TGTGCCAGCAGCTTAGTTAGACAGGATGGCAAGTATTTT. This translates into CASSLVRQDGKYF.

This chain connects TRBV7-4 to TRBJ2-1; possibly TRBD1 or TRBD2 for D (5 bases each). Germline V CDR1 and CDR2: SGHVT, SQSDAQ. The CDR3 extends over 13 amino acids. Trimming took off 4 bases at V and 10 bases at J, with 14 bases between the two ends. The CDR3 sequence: CASSWVPGPEQFF. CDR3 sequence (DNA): TGTGCCAGCAGCTGGGTCCCGGGGCCCGAGCAGTTCTTC.

CDR3 residues: CASGTGRVSAFF. CDR3 DNA: TGTGCCAGTGGGACAGGGCGCGTGAGTGCTTTCTTT. The genes are TRBV2 and TRBJ1-1; TRBD1 matches 9 bases. Per the germline V gene, CDR1 is SNHLY and CDR2 is FYNNEI. This CDR3 comprises 12 residues. The V and J ends lost 9 bases and 11 bases, in that order; junction bases with no gene match: 10.

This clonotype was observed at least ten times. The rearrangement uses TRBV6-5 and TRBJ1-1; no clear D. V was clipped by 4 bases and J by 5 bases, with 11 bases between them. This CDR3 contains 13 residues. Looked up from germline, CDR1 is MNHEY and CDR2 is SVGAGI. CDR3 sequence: CASSSPVGTEAFF. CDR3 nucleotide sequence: TGTGCCAGCAGTTCCCCGGTTGGGACTGAAGCTTTCTTT.

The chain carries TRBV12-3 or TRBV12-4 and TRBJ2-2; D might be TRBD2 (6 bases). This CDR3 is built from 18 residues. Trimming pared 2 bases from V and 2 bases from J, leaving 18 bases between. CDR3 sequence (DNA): TGTGCCAGCAGTTTAAGGTTTAGGGGCGCGGGAAACACCGGGGAGCTGTTTTTT. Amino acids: CASSLRFRGAGNTGELFF.

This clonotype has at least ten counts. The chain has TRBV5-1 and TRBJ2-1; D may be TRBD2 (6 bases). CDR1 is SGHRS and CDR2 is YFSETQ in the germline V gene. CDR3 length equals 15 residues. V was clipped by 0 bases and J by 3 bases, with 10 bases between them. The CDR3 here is CASSLDGRGYNEQFF. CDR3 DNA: TGCGCCAGCAGCTTGGACGGGAGAGGCTACAATGAGCAGTTCTTC.

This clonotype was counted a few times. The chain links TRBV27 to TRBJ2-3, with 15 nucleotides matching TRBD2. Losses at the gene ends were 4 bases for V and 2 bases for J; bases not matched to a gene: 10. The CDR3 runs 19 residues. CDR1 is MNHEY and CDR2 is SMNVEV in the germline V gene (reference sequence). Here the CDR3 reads CASSSGTSGRTFPTDTQYF. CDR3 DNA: TGTGCCAGCAGTTCAGGGACTAGCGGGAGGACCTTCCCCACAGATACGCAGTATTTT.

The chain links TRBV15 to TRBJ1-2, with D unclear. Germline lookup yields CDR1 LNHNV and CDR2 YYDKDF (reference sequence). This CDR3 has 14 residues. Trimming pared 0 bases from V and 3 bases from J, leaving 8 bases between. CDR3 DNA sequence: TGTGCCACCAGCAGAGATAACCGGGACTATGGCTACACCTTC. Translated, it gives CATSRDNRDYGYTF.

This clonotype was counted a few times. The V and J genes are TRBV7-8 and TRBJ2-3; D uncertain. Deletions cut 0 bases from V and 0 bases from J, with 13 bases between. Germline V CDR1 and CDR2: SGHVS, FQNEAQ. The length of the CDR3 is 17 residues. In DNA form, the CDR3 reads TGTGCCAGCAGCTTAGCTGTGAGCGTGGCTAGCACAGATACGCAGTATTTT. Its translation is CASSLAVSVASTDTQYF.

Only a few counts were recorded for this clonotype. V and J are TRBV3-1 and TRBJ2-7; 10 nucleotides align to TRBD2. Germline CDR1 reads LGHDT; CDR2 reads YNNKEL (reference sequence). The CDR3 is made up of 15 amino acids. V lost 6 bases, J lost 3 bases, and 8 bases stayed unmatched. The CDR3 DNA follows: TGTGCCAGCAGTTTCGGGACTAGCGCTTTCTACGAGCAGTACTTC. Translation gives CASSFGTSAFYEQYF.

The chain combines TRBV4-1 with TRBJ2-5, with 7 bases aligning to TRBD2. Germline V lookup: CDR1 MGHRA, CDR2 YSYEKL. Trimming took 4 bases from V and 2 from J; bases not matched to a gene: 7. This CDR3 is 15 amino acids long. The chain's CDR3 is CASSLWGGTQETQYF. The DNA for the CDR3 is TGCGCCAGCAGCCTTTGGGGGGGGACTCAAGAGACCCAGTACTTC.

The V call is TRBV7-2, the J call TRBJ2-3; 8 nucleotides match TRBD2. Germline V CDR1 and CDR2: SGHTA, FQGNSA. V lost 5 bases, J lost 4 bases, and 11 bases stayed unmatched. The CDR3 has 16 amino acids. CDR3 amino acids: CASSVRLASLPDTQYF. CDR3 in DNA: TGTGCCAGCAGCGTACGACTAGCGTCCCTCCCAGATACGCAGTATTTT.

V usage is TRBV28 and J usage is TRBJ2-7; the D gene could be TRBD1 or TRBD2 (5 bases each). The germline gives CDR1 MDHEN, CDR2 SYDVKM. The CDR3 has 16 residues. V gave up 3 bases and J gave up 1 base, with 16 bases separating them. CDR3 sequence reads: CASSFSQGRGSYEQYF. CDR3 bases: TGTGCCAGCAGTTTTTCCCAGGGTCGGGGTTCCTACGAGCAGTACTTC. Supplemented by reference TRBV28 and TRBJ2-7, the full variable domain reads DVKVTQSSRYLVKRTGEKVFLECVQDMDHENMFWYRQDPGLGLRLIYFSYDVKMKEKGDIPEGYSVSREKKERFSLILESASTNQTSMYLCASSFSQGRGSYEQYFGPGTRLTVT.

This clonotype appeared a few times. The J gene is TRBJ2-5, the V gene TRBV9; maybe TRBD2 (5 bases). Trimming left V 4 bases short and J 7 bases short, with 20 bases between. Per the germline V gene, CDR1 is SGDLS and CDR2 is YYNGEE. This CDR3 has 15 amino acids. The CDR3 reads CASSPGAGDRGTQYF. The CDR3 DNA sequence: TGTGCCAGCAGCCCAGGTGCTGGGGATCGGGGGACCCAGTACTTC.